The T cell receptor (beta chain) described here comes from a study of blood T cells in healthy people across ages. Regarding the study as a whole: TCR beta diversity per million T cells fell roughly linearly with age.

The sample holds a few counts of this clonotype. Its target is unknown. Next came a second PCR, run for about 7 to 12 cycles, which used a sample-barcoded 5' primer along with a J-beta primer mix. Each single sample gave us at least 3 million CDR3-containing paired-end reads. TCRdb called the 5' RACE reads again in MiXCR, with one record for every CDR3 protein. Of around 940,000 distinct CDR3 sequences listed, 51% are singletons. Germline values: CDR1 SQVTM, CDR2 ANQGSEA. This CDR3 has 12 amino acids. Germline trimming cut 7 bases from V and 1 base from J; bases unmatched to any gene: 3. The clonotype originates from a woman aged 55-75 years in good health. J is TRBJ1-2 and V is TRBV29-1, with 7 bases identical to TRBD1. Specimen: blood. DNA for the CDR3: TGCAGCGCCCGGGACAGTAACTATGGCTACACCTTC. The encoded protein is CSARDSNYGYTF.